The rows below give T cell receptor beta chains drawn from one sample of a study of molecular identifiers for immune sequencing clone quantification. TCRdb re-analysed the PCR reads in MiXCR, keeping a single row per CDR3 protein. The sample comprises under 600,000 distinct CDR3 sequences, about 22% of which are singletons, and about 0.8% rests with the top ten. Sequenced sample: naive CD8+ T cells from blood, with Jurkat cell RNA spiked in. These TCRs come from a human donor in good health. Some libraries in this study had Jurkat cell RNA spiked in. The conserved cysteine and the conserved F or W are not part of the CDR3 here. A D gene is named only where the DNA matches it firmly.

>TRBD2|TRBV7-8|TRBJ2-3
ASSSRLARSTDTQY
>NA|TRBV28|TRBJ2-7
ASSFRPDSGSYEQY
>NA|TRBV21-1|TRBJ2-7
ASSKEAEHPWEQY
>TRBD2|TRBV6-2/TRBV6-3|TRBJ2-5
ASSYGGRAQETQY
>TRBD2|TRBV7-6|TRBJ2-1
ASSRGGAVDEQF
>NA|TRBV7-9|TRBJ2-3
ASSSLVLQGTSTDTQY
>NA|TRBV4-1|TRBJ1-2
ASRRQELNNYGYT
>NA|TRBV15|TRBJ1-4
ATSQEKGEKLF
>TRBD1|TRBV28|TRBJ2-3
ASSDRQGVEADTQY
>NA|TRBV6-1|TRBJ2-7
ASSAYTGPYEQY
>NA|TRBV4-3|TRBJ1-2
ASSQDLVGQSYGYT
>NA|TRBV4-1|TRBJ1-2
ASSSSVIQKHGYT
>NA|TRBV6-7|TRBJ2-3
ASSYTDRGGTQY
>NA|TRBV7-9|TRBJ1-5
ASSLEGGRQPQH
>NA|TRBV28|TRBJ2-3
ASSLTGSGTDTQY